A single sample gave rise to the 15 T cell receptor beta chains below, sequenced in a study of T cells expressing NK-cell markers (TCRdb year 2020). The method was 5' RACE. Sequencing was performed on an Illumina HiSeq 2000. The reads went through TCRdb reprocessing, and each CDR3 protein sequence gets one entry with no DNA. The sample table on file contains 500,000 to 600,000 distinct CDR3 sequences. 3.5% to 4.5% of the sample rests with the top ten. Material: blood T cells: a sorted CD56 or NKG2C T cell subset, CD4+ or CD8+ T cells, or bulk PBMC T cells (not recorded which). The receptors stem from a man younger than 35 in good health. Donor details come from another sample of the same person, matched by shared clones.

This chain uses TRBV11-2 with TRBJ2-2; the D call of TRBD2 rests on TCRdb alone, since no DNA is present to check it. CDR3 length equals 17 residues. Germline V gene data show CDR1 as SGHAT and CDR2 as FQNNGV. CDR3 sequence reads: CASSLTGLAGYTGELFF.

The gene calls are TRBV6-5 and TRBJ1-2. Germline V gene sequence: CDR1 MNHEY, CDR2 SVGAGI. This CDR3 spans 13 amino acids. The CDR3 sequence is CASSSDRKYGYTF.

J is TRBJ2-3 and V is TRBV24-1; TCRdb's assignment of TRBD1 cannot be checked, as there is no DNA. This CDR3 comprises 13 residues. In germline, CDR1 is KGHDR, CDR2 SFDVKD. CDR3 loop: CATSTGVTDTQYF.

V gene TRBV20-1 combines with J gene TRBJ2-4; TCRdb proposes TRBD1, but this gene call is untestable without DNA. The CDR3 is 13 amino acids. The V gene's germline CDR1 is DFQATT and CDR2 SNEGSKA (reference sequence). This CDR3 is CSASRGNRNIQYF.

The chain combines TRBV7-9 with TRBJ2-7. CDR3 length: 13 residues. The germline V gene has CDR1 SEHNR and CDR2 FQNEAQ (reference sequence). The chain's CDR3 is CASSLADRSEQYF.

The rearrangement joins TRBV12-3 or TRBV12-4 to TRBJ2-1; the D call from TCRdb, TRBD1, cannot be confirmed without DNA. The CDR3 has 15 amino acids. This CDR3 is CASTTWTVSYNEQFF.

The chain employs TRBV7-2 and TRBJ2-5. CDR1 is SGHTA, CDR2 FQGNSA, per germline. The CDR3 consists of 16 residues. CDR3 amino acids: CASSLASSGSQETQYF.

The rearrangement uses TRBV14 and TRBJ2-7. The CDR3 runs 12 residues. CDR1 is SGHDN and CDR2 is FVKESK in the germline V gene. The CDR3 sequence is CASRGEIHEQYF.

The chain uses TRBV20-1 and TRBJ2-3; TCRdb's assignment of TRBD2 cannot be checked, as there is no DNA. From germline, CDR1 is DFQATT and CDR2 SNEGSKA (reference sequence). The CDR3 is 15 residues long. The CDR3 is CSCPGTSFAGDTQYF.

The V and J genes are TRBV9 and TRBJ2-2; the D gene TCRdb calls, TRBD2, cannot be checked with no DNA. The CDR3 spans 15 residues. Germline V gene lookup returns CDR1 SGDLS and CDR2 YYNGEE. This CDR3 is CASSSGTQNTGELFF.

The chain recombines TRBV7-9 with TRBJ2-4; TCRdb's D call of TRBD2 is untestable without DNA. The CDR3 is made up of 16 amino acids. Germline lookup yields CDR1 SEHNR and CDR2 FQNEAQ (reference sequence). The CDR3 loop is CASSFMGGSGKNIQYF.

The rearrangement joins TRBV7-2 to TRBJ1-5; TCRdb reports TRBD1, a call that lacks DNA to check it against. The CDR3 totals 17 residues. Germline CDR1 is SGHTA and CDR2 is FQGNSA. The CDR3 loop is CASSPERGGLWNQPQHF.

CDR3 sequence reads: CASSQARPGQGGTGELFF. The chain carries TRBV4-3 and TRBJ2-2; TCRdb's assignment of TRBD1 cannot be checked, as there is no DNA. This CDR3 contains 18 residues. The V gene's germline CDR1 is LGHNA and CDR2 YSLEER.

The chain recombines TRBV20-1 with TRBJ2-7; the D gene TCRdb calls, TRBD1, cannot be checked with no DNA. The CDR3 has 13 residues. Looked up from germline, CDR1 is DFQATT and CDR2 is SNEGSKA (reference sequence). This chain's CDR3 is CSAWTADSYEQYF.

The chain has TRBV7-3 and TRBJ2-6. The CDR3 covers 18 residues. Looked up from germline, CDR1 is SGHTA and CDR2 is FQGTGA. CDR3 residues: CASSLGSGPNSGANVLTF.